This T cell receptor (beta chain) derives from a study of blood T cell repertoires in COVID-19 (dated by TCRdb to about 2020). For the study in its entirety: Samples covering the acute and convalescent phases of COVID-19 were provided by collaborators in the United States, Italy and Spain. The material from the prospective study consisted of cDNA or gDNA derived from T cells, B-cell-depleted T cells, or PBMCs. Subjects who had been exposed to COVID-19, were actively infected with it, or had recovered from it provided the deeply sampled blood TCRbeta repertoires that made up the dataset. The repertoires were released in a freely available public database meant as a resource for research on the immune response to SARS-CoV-2. Samples came from the ongoing ImmuneRACE study (first 160 participants) plus 1,254 subjects from 6 global collaborators. The sample metadata nearly always contained a de-identified subject ID, COVID-19 status, age in years and sex. HLA class I and class II types, where available, came from metadata supplied by the sample provider rather than from assay-based typing. General findings and caveats noted by the study authors: The quantity of clinical and demographic metadata differed by source and by participant and was supplied without curation.

Participants in the prospective study were aged 18 to 89 years, lived in under 30 United States geographic areas, and enrolled through a virtual design. Cohort assignment in the prospective study relied on participant-reported clinical history from a screening survey and a study questionnaire. ImmuneRACE Cohort 3 recovered participants were defined by two consecutive negative NP/OP PCR tests, healthcare professional clearance, or symptom resolution. In the prospective study, mobile phlebotomists collected whole blood, serum and a nasopharyngeal or oropharyngeal swab from each participant. Over a roughly 2-month period, participants in the prospective study had the option of providing additional blood draws and questionnaires. Before DNA extraction, blood samples from the prospective study were shipped at room temperature or frozen. As for this clone: Its binding antigen is unknown. No base quality information exists; no much larger clone differs at one position.

TCRbeta CDR3 regions were amplified from genomic DNA using the immunoSEQ Assay, a bias-controlled multiplex PCR. The original pipeline was this. The number of nucleated cells in each sample was estimated from the amplification of reference gene primers within the assay. To quantify the absolute abundance of each unique TCRbeta CDR3 rearrangement, sequence reads were collapsed and filtered. For each sample, productive Simpson clonality was calculated as the square root of Simpson's diversity index across productive rearrangements. TCRdb provides this immuneACCESS table in a form limited to in-frame rearrangements. Some clones are lacking; in checked studies, under half of them reflect an unresolved V gene, and why the rest are absent is not known. That table gives V, J and clone size, and the DNA gave D and trimming. The sample table records 280,000 or so clones; around 85% of these occur just once. The biggest ten clones account for 2.2% of the sample.

CDR1 and CDR2 are drawn from the germline V gene: SGDLS, YYNGEE. The CDR3 runs 15 amino acids, cysteine and phenylalanine included. CDR3 DNA is the only sequence kept; it has 45 bases, read in frame from the first base. Unmatched junction bases come to 8, with V trimmed by 3 bases and J by 6 bases. The sequenced material came from PBMCs or T cells enriched from blood (not recorded which). The TCR comes from a man aged 25-45 years who had recovered from COVID-19. The chain is assembled from TRBV9 and TRBJ1-5, and TRBD1 matches 8 of the central bases. The base sequence is TGTGCCAGCAGCGGGACAGGGAAGTTTGGTCAGCCCCAGCATTTT. It translates to CASSGTGKFGQPQHF. With the portions outside the CDR3 filled from the reference TRBV9 and TRBJ1-5 genes, the complete variable region becomes DSGVTQTPKHLITATGQRVTLRCSPRSGDLSVYWYQQSLDQGLQFLIQYYNGEERAKGNILERFSAQQFPDLHSELNLSSLELGDSALYFCASSGTGKFGQPQHFGDGTRLSIL.